The next 2 T cell receptor beta chains were all read from a single sample in a study of blood T cell repertoires in COVID-19. The repertoire was sequenced with immunoSEQ multiplex PCR; TCRdb's copy has only in-frame clones and lacks some. The table has roughly 190,000 clones, more than 70% seen once. Specimen: peripheral blood. The receptors were sampled from a woman aged 55 to 70 with acute or convalescent COVID-19.

This clone appeared a single time. The chain links TRBV14 to TRBJ2-1; TRBD2 matches at 8 bases. The ends lost 4 bases at V and 5 bases at J; junction bases unmatched: 10. The CDR3 is 16 amino acids. Germline lookup yields CDR1 SGHDN and CDR2 FVKESK. The chain's CDR3 is CASSRSPGLEHNEQFF. The CDR3 bases are TGTGCCAGCAGCCGGAGCCCGGGACTAGAACACAATGAGCAGTTCTTC.

V is TRBV15 and J is TRBJ2-2, with unresolved D. CDR1 is LNHNV, CDR2 YYDKDF, per germline (reference sequence). V was pared by 4 bases and J by 0 bases, with 9 bases between. The CDR3 is 15 residues long. The CDR3, as DNA: TGTGCCACCAGCATTTTGTCTACGAACACCGGGGAGCTGTTTTTT. Protein product: CATSILSTNTGELFF.